The 32 T cell receptor beta chains listed next were all sequenced from one sample in a study of response to subunit inactivated influenza vaccine. MiXCR, applied by TCRdb to the RT-PCR reads, yields one record per CDR3 protein. The sample yields around 570,000 distinct CDR3 sequences, under 9% seen once. The material was PBMCs from blood, obtained around 2 years after vaccination. These receptors were collected from a man aged 45-69 years who received an inactivated influenza vaccine.

The chain recombines TRBV7-8 with TRBJ1-1; unclear D gene. Germline CDR1 is SGHVS and CDR2 is FQNEAQ. V shed 1 base and J shed 12 bases, with 12 bases lying between them. The CDR3 covers 12 residues. DNA of the CDR3: TGTGCCAGCAGCTTAGGCGCCGCGGGGACTTTCTTT. This encodes CASSLGAAGTFF.

This clonotype was counted between two and nine times. V usage is TRBV7-2 and J usage is TRBJ1-1; TRBD1 aligns across 7 bases. Germline V gene lookup returns CDR1 SGHTA and CDR2 FQGNSA. J was trimmed by 0 bases and V by 5 bases; bases with no gene match: 6. This CDR3 comprises 15 residues. DNA for the CDR3: TGTGCCAGCAGCCCGCGACAGGGCATGAACACTGAAGCTTTCTTT. Translated, it gives CASSPRQGMNTEAFF.

This clonotype has at least ten counts. The gene calls are TRBV29-1 and TRBJ2-2; TRBD1 aligns across 7 bases. The germline CDR1 and CDR2 sequences are SQVTM and ANQGSEA. Unmatched junction bases numbered 5, after V lost 7 bases and J lost 3 bases. The CDR3 has 13 residues. CDR3 nucleotide sequence: TGCAGCGCCATAACAGGGGACACCGGGGAGCTGTTTTTT. This translates into CSAITGDTGELFF.

This clonotype came up a few times. The chain has TRBV2 and TRBJ1-5; D may be TRBD1 (6 bases). The V end lost 8 bases, the J end lost 3 bases, and 11 bases lay between the germline ends. In germline, CDR1 is SNHLY, CDR2 FYNNEI. The CDR3 extends over 13 amino acids. The CDR3 spells CASGGQDNQPQHF. The CDR3 DNA is TGTGCCAGCGGGGGACAAGACAATCAGCCCCAGCATTTT.

This clonotype was detected many times. The genes are TRBV28 and TRBJ2-7; a weak D match, TRBD2 (5 bases). Germline lookup yields CDR1 MDHEN and CDR2 SYDVKM. CDR3 length: 11 residues. V lost 11 bases, J lost 3 bases, and 11 bases lay in between. CDR3 amino acids: CASSGLYEQYF. In nucleotides, the CDR3 is TGTGCCTCGAGCGGACTCTACGAGCAGTACTTC.

In the case of this clonotype: A read error may be the cause here, since a much bigger clone is one base away. The rearrangement links TRBV5-1 to TRBJ2-7, with D uncertain. This CDR3 has 13 residues. Germline values: CDR1 SGHRS, CDR2 YFSETQ. With 1 base removed from V and 10 bases from J, the gap between germline ends came to 15 bases. The CDR3 spells CASSLRVGGDQYF. CDR3 in DNA: TGCGCCAGCAGCTTGAGGGTAGGTGGCGATCAGTACTTC.

The chain recombines TRBV29-1 with TRBJ1-1, with D hard to call. There are 12 residues in the CDR3. V lost 4 bases and J lost 4, with 10 bases in between. CDR1 and CDR2 (germline): SQVTM, ANQGSEA. The CDR3, as DNA: TGCAGCGTTGGAAGGGAGGGCACTGAAGCTTTCTTT. Translation: CSVGREGTEAFF.

The CDR3 spells CASSQEPRGGTEAFF. CDR3 nucleotides: TGCGCCAGCAGCCAAGAACCACGGGGCGGAACTGAAGCTTTCTTT. The chain links TRBV4-3 to TRBJ1-1; D is perhaps TRBD1 (5 bases). Between the trimmed V and J ends, which lost 0 bases and 5 bases, there was a span of 13 bases. Germline V gene sequence: CDR1 LGHNA, CDR2 YSLEER. CDR3 length equals 15 residues.

This clonotype was picked up a small number of times. J is TRBJ1-1 and V is TRBV20-1; no definite D call. Germline lookup yields CDR1 DFQATT and CDR2 SNEGSKA (reference sequence). The germline V and J ends were trimmed by 3 bases and 7 bases, with 12 bases remaining between them. CDR3 size: 12 residues. DNA for the CDR3: TGCAGTGCTAGGTCACCAGTTGTTGAAGCTTTCTTT. It yields the protein CSARSPVVEAFF.

This clonotype was seen once. The chain couples TRBV11-2 to TRBJ1-3, with a possible D match to TRBD1 (5 bases). CDR1 and CDR2 from the germline V gene are SGHAT and FQNNGV. V was cut by 5 bases and J by 1 base, with 9 bases left in between. The CDR3 has 14 amino acids. The CDR3 here is CASSPGLSGNTIYF. For the CDR3, the DNA is TGTGCCAGCAGCCCGGGGCTTTCTGGAAACACCATATATTTT.

The V call is TRBV3-1, the J call TRBJ2-7; 12 positions match TRBD2. Germline values: CDR1 LGHDT, CDR2 YNNKEL (reference sequence). The trim removed 2 bases at V and 6 bases at J, leaving 5 bases unmatched. The CDR3 covers 15 residues. The CDR3 nucleotides read TGTGCCAGCAGCCAAACTAGCGGGGGGCCTCTCGAGCAGTACTTC. Protein sequence: CASSQTSGGPLEQYF.

The chain couples TRBV5-5 to TRBJ2-1; TRBD1 is a possible D gene (6 bases). This CDR3 spans 15 amino acids. The germline gives CDR1 SGHKS, CDR2 YYEKEE (reference sequence). V was shortened by 2 bases and J by 10 bases, with 19 bases between the two germline ends. Written as DNA, the CDR3 is TGTGCCAGCAGCTTCCAGCCAAGTACAGGGCAGGAGCAGTTCTTC. This encodes CASSFQPSTGQEQFF.

J is TRBJ2-5 and V is TRBV12-3 or TRBV12-4; D gene ambiguous. V gave up 0 bases and J gave up 5 bases, with 13 bases separating them. The CDR3 has 15 residues. CDR3 amino acids: CASSLALVGRETQYF. CDR3 nucleotides: TGTGCCAGCAGTTTAGCGTTGGTCGGCAGGGAGACCCAGTACTTC.

This clonotype was found a few times. This chain uses TRBV20-1 with TRBJ1-5; D is uncertain. V dropped 3 bases and J dropped 2 bases, with 5 bases sitting between them. The CDR3 has 12 residues. Germline loops: CDR1 DFQATT, CDR2 SNEGSKA (reference sequence). The DNA of the CDR3 is TGCAGTGCTAGTATAGGCAATCAGCCCCAGCATTTT. Translation: CSASIGNQPQHF.

This CDR3 is CAISVTSGRAAHPTYEQYF. CDR3 nucleotide sequence: TGTGCCATCAGTGTAACTAGCGGGAGGGCCGCTCACCCTACCTACGAGCAGTACTTC. The chain combines TRBV10-3 with TRBJ2-7, with TRBD2 identical over 13 bases. The ends lost 4 bases at V and 2 bases at J; junction bases unmatched: 14. CDR3 length: 19 residues. Germline V gene sequence: CDR1 ENHRY, CDR2 SYGVKD.

This clonotype turned up a few times. The chain uses TRBV7-6 and TRBJ2-5; 8 nucleotides align to TRBD1. The V gene's germline CDR1 is SGHVS and CDR2 FNYEAQ. The CDR3 consists of 15 residues. V lost 4 bases to trimming and J lost 3 bases; unmatched junction nucleotides: 7. The CDR3 DNA sequence: TGTGCCAGCAGCTCCCCCTACAGGGGGGAAGAGACCCAGTACTTC. Amino acids: CASSSPYRGEETQYF.

The chain links TRBV7-9 to TRBJ1-1, with D possibly matching TRBD1 (6 bases). Trimming shortened V by 3 bases and J by 5 bases, and 13 bases separated the two germline ends. The CDR3 is 14 amino acids. Germline lookup yields CDR1 SEHNR and CDR2 FQNEAQ (reference sequence). The CDR3 loop reads CASSFNREGTEAFF. The CDR3 bases are TGTGCCAGCAGCTTCAACAGGGAGGGGACTGAAGCTTTCTTT.

The chain carries TRBV12-3 or TRBV12-4 and TRBJ2-7, with D unclear. The CDR3 runs to 14 residues. Trimming removed 7 bases at V and 0 bases at J, with 13 bases between. Here the CDR3 DNA reads TGTGCCAGCAAGTCGAACGGCGGCTCCTACGAGCAGTACTTC. Residues: CASKSNGGSYEQYF.

The rearrangement joins TRBV20-1 to TRBJ1-5, with D uncertain. Trimming removed 4 bases at V and 0 bases at J, with 10 bases between. CDR3 length equals 14 residues. Germline CDR1 is DFQATT and CDR2 is SNEGSKA (reference sequence). In DNA form, the CDR3 reads TGCAGTGCTACCGGATCGTATAGCAATCAGCCCCAGCATTTT. Translation: CSATGSYSNQPQHF.

This chain links TRBV20-1 with TRBJ2-7; 7 bases are a match to TRBD2. V shed 5 bases, J shed 7 bases, and the junction held 5 bases outside the gene matches. CDR1 DFQATT and CDR2 SNEGSKA come from the germline V gene (reference sequence). The CDR3 runs to 11 residues. CDR3 bases: TGCAGTGCTTCCGGGGGGTCGGAGCAGTACTTC. Amino acids: CSASGGSEQYF.

The sample holds a few counts of this clonotype. This chain connects TRBV5-1 to TRBJ2-2; 10 bases fit TRBD1. V lost 4 bases to trimming and J lost 1 base; unmatched junction nucleotides: 13. CDR1 and CDR2 from the germline V gene are SGHRS and YFSETQ. This CDR3 region has 19 residues. CDR3 loop: CASSLAGTGVLRNTGELFF. The DNA for the CDR3 is TGCGCCAGCAGCCTAGCCGGGACAGGGGTCTTAAGGAACACCGGGGAGCTGTTTTTT.

This clonotype was recorded at least ten times. The chain recombines TRBV7-6 with TRBJ1-1; no definite D call. The CDR3 runs 15 residues. The germline gives CDR1 SGHVS, CDR2 FNYEAQ. V was trimmed by 4 bases and J by 5 bases, leaving 17 bases between them. DNA of the CDR3: TGTGCCAGCAGCTCGGAGGGAGGGCGATGGACTGAAGCTTTCTTT. Protein sequence: CASSSEGGRWTEAFF.

This clonotype has more than one count but fewer than ten. This chain uses TRBV4-2 with TRBJ2-7; the D gene is possibly TRBD2 (6 bases). The germline V gene encodes CDR1 LGHNA and CDR2 YNFKEQ. This CDR3 region has 15 residues. The germline V and J ends were trimmed by 0 bases and 10 bases, with 19 bases remaining between them. The chain's CDR3 is CASSQDPLPLAHQYF. For the CDR3, the DNA is TGTGCCAGCAGCCAAGATCCCCTCCCCCTAGCGCATCAGTACTTC.

V is TRBV12-3 or TRBV12-4 and J is TRBJ1-5, with D perhaps TRBD1 (5 bases). V was trimmed by 1 base and J by 11 bases, leaving 15 bases between them. CDR3 length: 14 residues. CDR3 sequence: CASSLGGDLAAQHF. As DNA, the CDR3 is TGTGCCAGCAGTTTAGGAGGGGACCTGGCGGCCCAGCATTTT.

Worth noting for this clonotype: Likely a read error: the CDR3 ends without its conserved phenylalanine or tryptophan. No DNA is shown, since the ends of the CDR3 on it are uncertain; the CDR3 is the one TCRdb lists. J is TRBJ2-2 and V is TRBV29-1; the tabulated D call, TRBD2, remains unverified against the DNA. A total of 10 residues make up the CDR3, ends included. CDR1 SQVTM and CDR2 ANQGSEA come from the germline V gene. The CDR3 loop is CSALVRAPLN.

This clonotype was counted ten times or more. The V and J genes are TRBV29-1 and TRBJ2-1; tentative D call: TRBD2 (6 bases). This CDR3 comprises 14 residues. Germline CDR1 SQVTM, CDR2 ANQGSEA. The V gene lost 6 bases and the J gene lost 0 bases, with 12 bases spanning the gap. In nucleotides, the CDR3 is TGCAGCGTACGGGACTCTGGCTCCTACAATGAGCAGTTCTTC. Amino acid sequence: CSVRDSGSYNEQFF.

This clonotype was seen a handful of times. The chain is built from TRBV5-6 and TRBJ2-7; 7 nucleotides match TRBD1. This CDR3 spans 13 amino acids. Germline V gene sequence: CDR1 SGHDT, CDR2 YYEEEE. The J segment lost 3 bases and the V segment lost 3 bases, leaving 3 bases of the junction unmatched. The CDR3 region is CASSWGQHYEQYF. The CDR3 DNA reads as TGTGCCAGCAGCTGGGGACAGCACTACGAGCAGTACTTC.

This clonotype appeared a few times. The CDR3 sequence: CSASFPGSYEQYF. For the CDR3, the DNA is TGCAGTGCTAGCTTTCCAGGGTCCTACGAGCAGTACTTC. The chain recombines TRBV20-1 with TRBJ2-7; D may be TRBD1 (5 bases). Per germline, CDR1 DFQATT and CDR2 SNEGSKA (reference sequence). Trimming removed 3 bases at V and 1 base at J, with 10 bases between. CDR3 length: 13 residues.

V gene TRBV9 combines with J gene TRBJ2-7; 9 bases are shared with TRBD2. This CDR3 region has 15 residues. V trimming: 2 bases; J trimming: 2 bases; junction bases outside the gene matches: 5. Looked up from germline, CDR1 is SGDLS and CDR2 is YYNGEE. CDR3 DNA: TGTGCCAGCAGCGTTAGCGGGGGACCCACCTACGAGCAGTACTTC. This translates into CASSVSGGPTYEQYF.

The genes are TRBV4-2 and TRBJ2-1; D not certain. The V end lost 1 base, the J end lost 7 bases, and 17 bases lay between the germline ends. Germline V gives CDR1 LGHNA, CDR2 YNFKEQ. The CDR3 runs to 16 residues. CDR3 region: CASSQASSVSQNEQFF. CDR3 DNA sequence: TGTGCCAGCAGCCAAGCGTCCAGCGTATCCCAAAATGAGCAGTTCTTC.

This clonotype was counted between two and nine times. The CDR3: CATSDNDRFYNEQFF. As DNA, the CDR3 is TGTGCCACCAGTGACAACGACAGGTTTTACAATGAGCAGTTCTTC. The chain couples TRBV24-1 to TRBJ2-1, with a possible D match to TRBD1 (6 bases). Trimming shortened V by 4 bases and J by 4 bases, and 13 bases separated the two germline ends. The CDR3 covers 15 residues. Germline V gives CDR1 KGHDR, CDR2 SFDVKD.

The CDR3 bases are TGTGCCAGCAGTTTGGTCAGGGGTAGTGAGCAGTTCTTC. Its translation: CASSLVRGSEQFF. The gene calls are TRBV28 and TRBJ2-1, with D perhaps matching TRBD1 (6 bases). The CDR3 contains 13 residues. V was cut by 3 bases and J by 9 bases, with 12 bases left in between. Germline V lookup: CDR1 MDHEN, CDR2 SYDVKM.